This is a list of T cell receptor beta chains from one sample in a study of blood T cell repertoires in COVID-19. The assay was immunoSEQ multiplex PCR, and TCRdb's table has in-frame clones only and misses some. The top ten hold approximately 5% of the sample, which has over 200,000 clones, over 75% seen once. The sequenced material came from peripheral blood. The receptors originated from a human donor in a cohort sampled during active COVID-19. Both conserved end residues are part of each CDR3. The D gene is left open where the match is weak. Where a row states a size, it is once, few, many or the class of an expanded clone; other rows omit it.

v_gene,j_gene,abundance,d_gene,CDR3nt,CDR3aa
TRBV29-1,TRBJ2-7,few,-,TGCAGCGTTGGTGGGAGTCTCTCCTACGAGCAGTACTTC,CSVGGSLSYEQYF
TRBV28,TRBJ2-5,-,-,TGTGCCAGCACGCCCCTCGGGACGGGGGTCCAAGAGACCCAGTACTTC,CASTPLGTGVQETQYF
TRBV4-2,TRBJ1-6,-,-,TGTGCCAGCAGCCGACTAACGGGGAGATCTAATTCACCCCTCCACTTT,CASSRLTGRSNSPLHF
TRBV7-9,TRBJ1-3,-,TRBD1,TGTGCCAGCAGCGGCTACCGGGACAGGGGGCTCGGAAACACCATATATTTT,CASSGYRDRGLGNTIYF
TRBV24-1,TRBJ2-3,few,TRBD2,TGTGCCACCAGTGAATCTAGCGGGAGGGCCTTAGATACGCAGTATTTT,CATSESSGRALDTQYF
TRBV9,TRBJ2-4,-,-,TGTGCCAGCAGCGGAGAGGAGGGTGGCAAAAACATTCAGTACTTC,CASSGEEGGKNIQYF
TRBV18,TRBJ1-1,-,-,TGTGCCAGCTCACCACTGTCGGGGGGGAACACTGAAGCTTTCTTT,CASSPLSGGNTEAFF
TRBV6-2/TRBV6-3,TRBJ1-1,-,TRBD1,TGTGCCAGCAGTTCCGCCCTGGGACAGATCCGCACTGAAGCTTTCTTT,CASSSALGQIRTEAFF
TRBV30,TRBJ2-7,-,TRBD2,TGTGCCTGGAGCCGGGGGGGGTTCGGCTACGAGCAGTACTTC,CAWSRGGFGYEQYF
TRBV18,TRBJ2-7,once,TRBD2,TGTGCCAGCTCACCGAGCCCCGGCGGGAGTCGGTACGAGCAGTACTTC,CASSPSPGGSRYEQYF
TRBV7-8,TRBJ1-2,-,-,TGTGCCAGCAGCTTAGCGTTGCCAGATGGCTACACCTTC,CASSLALPDGYTF
TRBV4-2,TRBJ2-5,-,TRBD2,TGTGCCAGCAGCCGCGGGACTAGCGGTTTCCAAGAGACCCAGTACTTC,CASSRGTSGFQETQYF
TRBV12-5,TRBJ2-1,-,TRBD2,TGTGCTAGTGGTATGGGACTAGCGGGATACGATGAGCAGTTCTTC,CASGMGLAGYDEQFF
TRBV30,TRBJ2-1,-,-,TGTGCCTTAGTCGGGGTAAATGAGCAGTTCTTC,CALVGVNEQFF
TRBV2,TRBJ1-3,-,-,TGTGCCAGCAGTAAACTGAACTCTGGAAACACCATATATTTT,CASSKLNSGNTIYF
TRBV27,TRBJ1-5,-,-,TGTGCCAGCAGTTTACGGGGGATTGGCAATCAGCCCCAGCATTTT,CASSLRGIGNQPQHF
TRBV11-2,TRBJ2-4,-,TRBD2,TGTGCCAGCAGCCCCTCTAGCGGGAGGGTGGGGGGCATTCAGTACTTC,CASSPSSGRVGGIQYF
TRBV6-5,TRBJ1-4,-,-,TGTGCCAGCAGGCCGACACGAACTAATGAAAAACTGTTTTTT,CASRPTRTNEKLFF
TRBV7-3,TRBJ1-5,-,-,TGTGCCAGCAGCCATTCAGGGAAGAGAAAGCCCCAGCATTTT,CASSHSGKRKPQHF
TRBV3-1/TRBV3-2,TRBJ1-5,-,-,TGTGCCAGCAGCCCTCCAGGACTCAATCAGCCCCAGCATTTT,CASSPPGLNQPQHF
TRBV6-5,TRBJ2-7,medium-sized,TRBD1,TGTGCCAGCAGTTTCCAGGGGGTCTGGGACGAGCAGTACTTC,CASSFQGVWDEQYF
TRBV5-1,TRBJ2-7,-,TRBD1,TGCGCCAGCAGCTGGACAGGGGAAGACGAGCAGTACTTC,CASSWTGEDEQYF
TRBV6-5,TRBJ2-2,once,TRBD2,TGTGCCAGCAGGAGGGGGACTAGCAGCGTGGGGGAGCTGTTTTTT,CASRRGTSSVGELFF
TRBV6-2/TRBV6-3,TRBJ2-7,-,TRBD1,TGTGCCAGCAGTTACGACAGGGCAACCTACGAGCAGTACTTC,CASSYDRATYEQYF
TRBV11-3,TRBJ1-1,once,-,TGTGCCAGCAGCTTAGAGTGGACATCGGAAGCTTTCTTT,CASSLEWTSEAFF
TRBV27,TRBJ1-1,-,TRBD1,TGTGCCAGCAGTTTGCAGGGACAGGGGATTCCTGAAGCTTTCTTT,CASSLQGQGIPEAFF
TRBV24-1,TRBJ2-1,-,-,TGTGCCACCAGTGATTACAGGGATCCCTACAATGAGCAGTTCTTC,CATSDYRDPYNEQFF
TRBV7-8,TRBJ2-7,-,-,TGTGCCAGCAGCGAAGGACAGAGCTCCTACGAGCAGTACTTC,CASSEGQSSYEQYF
TRBV29-1,TRBJ2-5,-,TRBD1,TGCAGCGTAGAACAGGGGGCGGTGTGGGAGACCCAGTACTTC,CSVEQGAVWETQYF
TRBV7-6,TRBJ1-6,-,TRBD1,TGTGCCAGCAGCCCCGAGGGGGACAGGATTAATTCACCCCTCCACTTT,CASSPEGDRINSPLHF
TRBV9,TRBJ2-2,-,TRBD2,TGTGCCAGCAGCGTAGTTCTAGCGGGATCCACCGGGGAGCTGTTTTTT,CASSVVLAGSTGELFF
TRBV6-6,TRBJ1-2,few,-,TGTGCCAGCATTTCGGACAGTTATCTCGATGGCTACACCTTC,CASISDSYLDGYTF
TRBV7-9,TRBJ2-7,-,-,TGTGCCAGCAGCTTATATAACGGCAGGGTCTACGAGCAGTACTTC,CASSLYNGRVYEQYF
TRBV6-1,TRBJ2-7,-,TRBD1,TGTGCCAGCAGTGAATGGGGCAGGGGGCGCGAGCAGTACTTC,CASSEWGRGREQYF
TRBV2,TRBJ1-2,few,-,TGTGCCAGCAGTGGGATCGGGGGCTACACCTTC,CASSGIGGYTF
TRBV27,TRBJ2-5,-,TRBD2,TGTGCCAGCAGTTTAGCGGGAGCCCAGTACTTC,CASSLAGAQYF
TRBV28,TRBJ2-7,once,TRBD2,TGTGCCAGCAGTTTTGAGACTAGCGGGAGGCGGTCCTACGAGCAGTACTTC,CASSFETSGRRSYEQYF
TRBV5-1,TRBJ2-7,once,TRBD1,TGCGCCAGCAGCTTTAGGACAGGGGGCCCCTACGAGCAGTACTTC,CASSFRTGGPYEQYF
TRBV28,TRBJ1-5,-,-,TGTGCCAGCAGTCTCTCAACGGGGCCCCAGCATTTT,CASSLSTGPQHF
TRBV5-4,TRBJ1-1,-,-,TGTGCCAGCAGCCCGGGGGTAGGGGTCAACACTGAAGCTTTCTTT,CASSPGVGVNTEAFF
TRBV9,TRBJ2-2,-,TRBD2,TGTGCCAGCAGCCTGCTCGGGCTAGCGGGCACCGGGGAGCTGTTTTTT,CASSLLGLAGTGELFF
TRBV30,TRBJ1-5,-,-,TGTGCCTGGAGTGTACGAGGCAGGGGCGCACATCAGCCCCAGCATTTT,CAWSVRGRGAHQPQHF
TRBV28,TRBJ2-7,-,TRBD2,TGTGCCACCAGCCCCGGACTAGTCTACGAGCAGTACTTC,CATSPGLVYEQYF
TRBV7-6,TRBJ1-1,-,-,TGTGCCAGCAGCTTCCTCAGGAAGAACACTGAAGCTTTCTTT,CASSFLRKNTEAFF
TRBV7-7,TRBJ2-7,-,-,TGTGCCAGCAGCTTTGGAGGCCCAAGCTCCTACGAGCAGTACTTC,CASSFGGPSSYEQYF
TRBV7-9,TRBJ2-7,-,-,TGTGCCAGCAGCTTGAGTCAGGGAAGCCACGAGCAGTACTTC,CASSLSQGSHEQYF
TRBV5-1,TRBJ2-2,once,-,TGCGCCAGCAGCTTGCCTCCGGGGGAGCTGTTTTTT,CASSLPPGELFF
TRBV10-3,TRBJ1-1,-,TRBD1,TGTGCCATCAGTGGGGACAGCACTGAAGCTTTCTTT,CAISGDSTEAFF
TRBV19,TRBJ1-1,-,-,TGTGCCAGTAGTATAAGGGCAGGGTATGAAGCTTTCTTT,CASSIRAGYEAFF
TRBV5-6,TRBJ1-2,few,TRBD1,TGTGCCAGCAGCTCGACAGGGAGAGGCTACACCTTC,CASSSTGRGYTF
TRBV6-5,TRBJ2-7,-,TRBD2,TGTGCCAGCATCGGGACTAGCGGGACACGCTACGAGCAGTACTTC,CASIGTSGTRYEQYF
TRBV4-3,TRBJ2-1,-,TRBD1,TGCGCCAGCAGGGTCGGGACAGTTTACAATGAGCAGTTCTTC,CASRVGTVYNEQFF
TRBV28,TRBJ2-7,-,-,TGTGCCAGCAGTTCTCACGGACAGCGATCCTACGAGCAGTACTTC,CASSSHGQRSYEQYF
TRBV28,TRBJ2-7,few,TRBD1,TGTGCCAGCAGTACCGGGACAGGCCCCTACGAGCAGTACTTC,CASSTGTGPYEQYF
TRBV5-5,TRBJ1-1,-,-,TGTGCCAGCAGCTTGGAGGGAGTACGAAGAGCTTTCTTT,CASSLEGVRRAFF
TRBV30,TRBJ2-1,once,-,TGTGCCTGGAGCGTCCTCCTAGCCAGTTCCTACAATGAGCAGTTCTTC,CAWSVLLASSYNEQFF
TRBV29-1,TRBJ1-2,-,-,TGCAGCGTGGTAATCGGACAGATCGTGAATGGCTACACCTTC,CSVVIGQIVNGYTF
TRBV5-5,TRBJ2-7,-,TRBD1,TGTGCCAGCAGCTTCGACAGGGGGCAGTACGAGCAGTACTTC,CASSFDRGQYEQYF